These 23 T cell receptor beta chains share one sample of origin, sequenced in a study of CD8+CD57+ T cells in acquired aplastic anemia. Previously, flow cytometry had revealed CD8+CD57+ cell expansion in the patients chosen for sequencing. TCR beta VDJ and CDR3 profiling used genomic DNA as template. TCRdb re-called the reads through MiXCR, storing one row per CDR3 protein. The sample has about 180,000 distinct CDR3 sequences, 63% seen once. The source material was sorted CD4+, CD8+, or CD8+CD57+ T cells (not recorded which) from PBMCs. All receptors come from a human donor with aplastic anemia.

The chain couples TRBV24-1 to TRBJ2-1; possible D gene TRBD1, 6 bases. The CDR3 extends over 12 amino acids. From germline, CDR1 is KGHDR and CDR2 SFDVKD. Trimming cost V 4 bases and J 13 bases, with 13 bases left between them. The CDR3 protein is CATSDPDRPQFF. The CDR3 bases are TGTGCCACCAGTGACCCGGACAGACCCCAGTTCTTC.

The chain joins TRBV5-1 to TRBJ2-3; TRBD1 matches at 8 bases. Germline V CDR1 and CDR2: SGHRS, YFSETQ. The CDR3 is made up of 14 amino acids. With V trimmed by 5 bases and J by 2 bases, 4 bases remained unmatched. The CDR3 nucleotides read TGCGCCAGCAGGCCAGGGGGCCCCACAGATACGCAGTATTTT. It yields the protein CASRPGGPTDTQYF.

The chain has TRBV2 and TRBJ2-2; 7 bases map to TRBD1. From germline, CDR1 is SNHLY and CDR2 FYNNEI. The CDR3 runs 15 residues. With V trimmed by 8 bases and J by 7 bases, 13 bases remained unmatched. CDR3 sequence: CASREDRVGVGELFF. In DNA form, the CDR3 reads TGTGCCAGCCGAGAAGACAGGGTCGGCGTCGGGGAGCTGTTTTTT.

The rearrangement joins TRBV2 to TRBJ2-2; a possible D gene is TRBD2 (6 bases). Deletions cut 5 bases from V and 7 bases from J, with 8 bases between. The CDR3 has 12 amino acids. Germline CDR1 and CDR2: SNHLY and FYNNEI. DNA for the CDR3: TGTGCCAGCAGTACGGGACTCGGGGAGCTGTTTTTT. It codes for CASSTGLGELFF.

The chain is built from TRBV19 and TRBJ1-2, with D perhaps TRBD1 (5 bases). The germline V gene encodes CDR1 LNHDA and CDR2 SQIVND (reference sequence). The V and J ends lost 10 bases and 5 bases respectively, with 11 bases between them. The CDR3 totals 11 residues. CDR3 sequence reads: CATTWGYGYTF. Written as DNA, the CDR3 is TGTGCCACCACGTGGGGGTATGGCTACACCTTC.

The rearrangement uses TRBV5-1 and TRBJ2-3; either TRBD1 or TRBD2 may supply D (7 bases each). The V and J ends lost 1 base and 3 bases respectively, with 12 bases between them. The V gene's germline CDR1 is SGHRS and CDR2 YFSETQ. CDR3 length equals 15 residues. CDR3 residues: CASSLSRGGTDTQYF. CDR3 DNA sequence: TGCGCCAGCAGCTTGTCCAGGGGGGGGACAGATACGCAGTATTTT.

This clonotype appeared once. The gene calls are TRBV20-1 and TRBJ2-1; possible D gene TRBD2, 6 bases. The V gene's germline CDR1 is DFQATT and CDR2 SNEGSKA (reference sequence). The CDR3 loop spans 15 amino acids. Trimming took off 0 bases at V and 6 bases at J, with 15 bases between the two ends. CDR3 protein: CSAREAQRAGNEQFF. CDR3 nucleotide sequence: TGCAGTGCTAGAGAGGCCCAGAGAGCGGGCAATGAGCAGTTCTTC.

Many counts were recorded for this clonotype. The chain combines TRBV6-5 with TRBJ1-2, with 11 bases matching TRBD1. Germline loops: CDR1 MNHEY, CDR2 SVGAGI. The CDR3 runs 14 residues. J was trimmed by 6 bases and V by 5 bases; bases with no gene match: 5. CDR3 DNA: TGTGCCAGCAGTGGGACAGGGGGAATTGATGGCTACACCTTC. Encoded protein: CASSGTGGIDGYTF.

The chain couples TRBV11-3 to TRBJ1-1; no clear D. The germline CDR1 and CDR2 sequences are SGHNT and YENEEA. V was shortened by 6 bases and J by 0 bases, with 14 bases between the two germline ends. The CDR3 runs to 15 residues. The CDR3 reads CASREAENMNTEAFF. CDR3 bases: TGTGCCAGCAGGGAAGCCGAAAACATGAACACTGAAGCTTTCTTT.

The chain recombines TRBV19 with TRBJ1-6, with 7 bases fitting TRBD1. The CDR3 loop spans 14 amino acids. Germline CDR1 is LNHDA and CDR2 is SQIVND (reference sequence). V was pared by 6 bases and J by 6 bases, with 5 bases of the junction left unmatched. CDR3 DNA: TGTGCCAGTAGGAACCCAGGGGGTAATTCACCCCTCCACTTT. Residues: CASRNPGGNSPLHF.

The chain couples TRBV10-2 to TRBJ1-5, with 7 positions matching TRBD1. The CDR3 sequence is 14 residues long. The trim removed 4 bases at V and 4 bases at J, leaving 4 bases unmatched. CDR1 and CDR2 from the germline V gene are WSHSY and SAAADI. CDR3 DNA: TGCGCCAGCAGTGGACAGGGTCATAATCAGCCCCAGCATTTT. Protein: CASSGQGHNQPQHF.

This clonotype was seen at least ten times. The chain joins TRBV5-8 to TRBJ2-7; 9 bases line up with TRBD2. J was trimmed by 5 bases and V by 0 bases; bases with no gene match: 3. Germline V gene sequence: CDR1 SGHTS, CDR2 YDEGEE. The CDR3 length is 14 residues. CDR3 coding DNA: TGTGCCAGCAGCTTGGGACTAGCGGAGCACGAGCAGTACTTC. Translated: CASSLGLAEHEQYF.

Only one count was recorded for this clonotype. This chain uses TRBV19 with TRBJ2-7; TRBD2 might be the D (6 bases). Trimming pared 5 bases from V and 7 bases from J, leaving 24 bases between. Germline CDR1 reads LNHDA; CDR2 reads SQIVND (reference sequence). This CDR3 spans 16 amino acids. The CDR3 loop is CASSDLGLPGSEEQYF. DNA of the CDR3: TGTGCCAGTAGTGACCTGGGACTCCCCGGTTCGGAAGAGCAGTACTTC.

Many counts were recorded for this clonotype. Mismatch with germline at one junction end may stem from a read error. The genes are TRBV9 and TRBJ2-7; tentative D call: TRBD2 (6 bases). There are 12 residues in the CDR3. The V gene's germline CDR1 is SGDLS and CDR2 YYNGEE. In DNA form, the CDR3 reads TGTGTCAGCAGCGCTAAGGCGGGGGAGCAGTACTTC. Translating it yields CVSSAKAGEQYF.

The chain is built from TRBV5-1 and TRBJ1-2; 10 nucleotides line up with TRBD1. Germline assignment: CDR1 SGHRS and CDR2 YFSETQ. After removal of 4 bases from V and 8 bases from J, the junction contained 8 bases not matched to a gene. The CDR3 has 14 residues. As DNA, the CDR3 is TGCGCCAGCAGCCTCTCGACAGGGGGCATCGGCTACACCTTC. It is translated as CASSLSTGGIGYTF.

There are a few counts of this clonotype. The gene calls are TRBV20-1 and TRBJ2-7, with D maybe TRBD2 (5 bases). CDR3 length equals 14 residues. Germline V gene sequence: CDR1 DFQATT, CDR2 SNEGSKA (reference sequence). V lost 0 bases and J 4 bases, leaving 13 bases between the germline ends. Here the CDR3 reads CSARDWRVAYEQYF. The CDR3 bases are TGCAGTGCTAGAGATTGGCGGGTTGCGTACGAGCAGTACTTC.

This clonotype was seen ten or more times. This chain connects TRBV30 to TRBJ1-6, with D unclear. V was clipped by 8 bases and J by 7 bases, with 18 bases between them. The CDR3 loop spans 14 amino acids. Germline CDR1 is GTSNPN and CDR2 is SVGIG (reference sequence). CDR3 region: CAVEQGRENSPLHF. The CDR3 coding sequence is TGTGCCGTTGAACAAGGACGGGAAAATTCACCCCTCCACTTT.

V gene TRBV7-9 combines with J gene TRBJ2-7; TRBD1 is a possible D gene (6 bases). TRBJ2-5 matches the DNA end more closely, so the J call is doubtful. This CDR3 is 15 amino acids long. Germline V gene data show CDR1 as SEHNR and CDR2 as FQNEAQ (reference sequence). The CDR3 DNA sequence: TGTGCCAGCAGCTTAGAGGGTTGGGGGCACGGGACCCAGTACTTC. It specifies CASSLEGWGHGTQYF.

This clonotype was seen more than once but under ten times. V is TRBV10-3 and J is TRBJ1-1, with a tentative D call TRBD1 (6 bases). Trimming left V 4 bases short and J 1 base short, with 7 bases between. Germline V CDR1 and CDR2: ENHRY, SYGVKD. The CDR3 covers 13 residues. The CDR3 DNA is TGTGCCATCAGTGTGGACAGGAACACTGAAGCTTTCTTT. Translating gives CAISVDRNTEAFF.

The CDR3 spells CASSQGPNTEAFF. Written as DNA, the CDR3 is TGTGCCAGCAGCCAGGGACCGAACACTGAAGCTTTCTTT. V usage is TRBV7-9 and J usage is TRBJ1-1; possibly TRBD1 for D (5 bases). Trimming cost V 5 bases and J 1 base, with 8 bases left between them. CDR1 and CDR2 from the germline V gene are SEHNR and FQNEAQ (reference sequence). CDR3 length: 13 residues.

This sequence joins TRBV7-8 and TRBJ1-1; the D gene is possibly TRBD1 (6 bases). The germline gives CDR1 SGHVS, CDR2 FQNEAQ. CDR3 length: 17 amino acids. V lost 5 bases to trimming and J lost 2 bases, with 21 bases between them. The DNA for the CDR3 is TGTGCCAGCAGCCCACAGACTAGCGGGGGGGCCAACACTGAAGCTTTCTTT. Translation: CASSPQTSGGANTEAFF.

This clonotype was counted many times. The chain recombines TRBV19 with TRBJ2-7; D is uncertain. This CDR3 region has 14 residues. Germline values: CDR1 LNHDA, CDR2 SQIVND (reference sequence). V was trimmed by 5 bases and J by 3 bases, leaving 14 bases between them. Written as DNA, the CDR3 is TGTGCCAGTAGTTCCTCTGTTGGTTTCTACGAGCAGTACTTC. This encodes CASSSSVGFYEQYF.

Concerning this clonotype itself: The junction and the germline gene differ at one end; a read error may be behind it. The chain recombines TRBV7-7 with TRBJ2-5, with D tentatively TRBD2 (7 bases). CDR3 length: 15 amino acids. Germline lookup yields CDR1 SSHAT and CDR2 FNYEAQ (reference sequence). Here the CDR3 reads CASSYSGGAGETQDF. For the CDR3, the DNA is TGTGCTAGCAGTTACTCTGGGGGGGCGGGGGAGACCCAGGACTTC.